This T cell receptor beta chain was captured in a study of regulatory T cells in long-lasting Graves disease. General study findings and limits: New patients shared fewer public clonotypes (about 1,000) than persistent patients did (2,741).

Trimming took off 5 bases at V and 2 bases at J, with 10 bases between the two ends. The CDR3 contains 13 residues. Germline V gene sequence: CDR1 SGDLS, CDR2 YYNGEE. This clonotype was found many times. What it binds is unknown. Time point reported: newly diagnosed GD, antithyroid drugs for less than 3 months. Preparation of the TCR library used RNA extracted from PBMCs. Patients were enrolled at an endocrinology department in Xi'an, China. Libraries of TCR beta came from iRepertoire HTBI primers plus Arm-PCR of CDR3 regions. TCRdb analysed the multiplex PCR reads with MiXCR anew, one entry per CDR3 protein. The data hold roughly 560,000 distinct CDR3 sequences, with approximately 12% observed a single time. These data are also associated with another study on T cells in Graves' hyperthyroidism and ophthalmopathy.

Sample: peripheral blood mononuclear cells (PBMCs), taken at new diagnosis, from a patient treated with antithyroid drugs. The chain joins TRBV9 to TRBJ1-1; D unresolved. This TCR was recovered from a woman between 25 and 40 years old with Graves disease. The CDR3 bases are TGTGCCAGCAGTGTGGCTCCTAACACTGAAGCTTTCTTT. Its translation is CASSVAPNTEAFF.